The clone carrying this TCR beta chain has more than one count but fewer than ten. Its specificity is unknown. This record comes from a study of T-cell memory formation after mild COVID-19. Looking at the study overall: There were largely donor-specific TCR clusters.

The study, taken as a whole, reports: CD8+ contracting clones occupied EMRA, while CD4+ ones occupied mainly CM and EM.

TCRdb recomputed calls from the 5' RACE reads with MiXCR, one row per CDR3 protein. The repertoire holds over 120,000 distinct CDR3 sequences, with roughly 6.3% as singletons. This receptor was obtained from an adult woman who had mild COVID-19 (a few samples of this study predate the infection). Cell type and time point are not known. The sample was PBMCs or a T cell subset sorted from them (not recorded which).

The CDR3 bases are TGTGCCAGCAGCTTAGTGAGTTCGGGGGCTAGGGACAATGAGCAGTTCTTC. Translating gives CASSLVSSGARDNEQFF. The chain recombines TRBV7-2 with TRBJ2-1; the D call may be TRBD1 or TRBD2 (6 bases each). This CDR3 is 17 amino acids long. In germline, CDR1 is SGHTA, CDR2 FQGNSA. V was cut by 1 base and J by 5 bases, with 18 bases left in between.